This TCR beta chain was retrieved from a study of blood T cell repertoires in COVID-19. Study information: Samples came from the United States, Italy and Spain, spanning acute and convalescent COVID-19.

TCRdb's table, derived via immunoSEQ multiplex PCR, lists solely in-frame clones and lacks some. The data contain about 330,000 clones, 85% to 90% of them seen just once; the ten biggest clones take up 8.5% to 12%. The CDR3 loop spans 13 amino acids. Trimming left V 9 bases short and J 3 bases short, with 15 bases between. Per germline, CDR1 SNHLY and CDR2 FYNNEI. Sample: PBMCs or T cells enriched from blood (not recorded which). This clonotype was sampled from a woman aged 18-29 years who had recovered from COVID-19. The chain recombines TRBV2 with TRBJ2-7; tentative D call: TRBD1 (5 bases). CDR3 DNA sequence: TGTGCCAGTAAAGACAGTCACGACTACGAGCAGTACTTC. Protein: CASKDSHDYEQYF.